This T cell receptor (beta chain) stems from a study of blood T cell repertoires in COVID-19. The data were produced by immunoSEQ multiplex PCR, yet TCRdb's version contains in-frame clones alone and is incomplete. The data contain 100,000 to 150,000 clones, more than 70% of them seen just once; the ten biggest clones take up more than 5%. This CDR3 has 14 amino acids. The germline gives CDR1 SEHNR, CDR2 FQNEAQ (reference sequence). V lost 4 bases and J lost 5; bases outside the gene matches: 6. Sequencing used peripheral blood. This TCR was recovered from a man of 80 years or more with active or convalescent COVID-19. The chain is built from TRBV7-9 and TRBJ2-5; TRBD1 matches at 8 bases. CDR3 amino acids: CASSSDRGLETQYF. CDR3 coding DNA: TGTGCCAGCAGCTCCGACAGGGGTTTGGAGACCCAGTACTTC.